The rows below give T cell receptor beta chains drawn from one sample of a study of blood T cell repertoires in COVID-19. Sequenced by immunoSEQ multiplex PCR; TCRdb stores in-frame clones only, minus some. The table has approximately 71,000 clones, 70% to 85% seen once. The sequenced sample consisted of peripheral blood. All receptors derive from a man aged 55 to 69 with active or convalescent COVID-19. Both conserved end residues are part of each CDR3. Fields, in order: CDR3 protein, CDR3 DNA, V gene, CDR3 length, clone size, D gene, J gene. The D gene is left open where the match is weak. Expanded clones get a size class; other rows say once, few or many, or leave the size out.

cdr3_aa: CASSLGESGWRPLF
cdr3_nt: TGTGCCAGCAGCTTAGGAGAATCGGGGTGGCGCCCCCTCTTC
v_call: TRBV11-2
cdr3_length: 14
clone_size: .
d_call: .
j_call: TRBJ1-2

cdr3_aa: CASRQMNTEAFF
cdr3_nt: TGCGCCAGCAGGCAGATGAACACTGAAGCTTTCTTT
v_call: TRBV10-2
cdr3_length: 12
clone_size: .
d_call: .
j_call: TRBJ1-1

cdr3_aa: CASSVLYREAFF
cdr3_nt: TGTGCCAGCAGTGTTCTATACAGGGAAGCTTTCTTT
v_call: TRBV28
cdr3_length: 12
clone_size: .
d_call: .
j_call: TRBJ1-1

cdr3_aa: CAWGTGVATEAFF
cdr3_nt: TGTGCCTGGGGGACAGGGGTGGCCACTGAAGCTTTCTTT
v_call: TRBV30
cdr3_length: 13
clone_size: .
d_call: TRBD1
j_call: TRBJ1-1

cdr3_aa: CASSLSRLASDTQYF
cdr3_nt: TGTGCCAGCAGCTTATCACGGCTAGCGTCGGATACGCAGTATTTT
v_call: TRBV7-2
cdr3_length: 15
clone_size: .
d_call: .
j_call: TRBJ2-3

cdr3_aa: CASSQGGVQTQYF
cdr3_nt: TGTGCCAGCAGCCAAGGGGGGGTCCAGACCCAGTACTTC
v_call: TRBV3-1/TRBV3-2
cdr3_length: 13
clone_size: few
d_call: .
j_call: TRBJ2-5

cdr3_aa: CASRGQDYGYTF
cdr3_nt: TGTGCCAGCAGGGGTCAGGACTATGGCTACACCTTC
v_call: TRBV2
cdr3_length: 12
clone_size: medium-sized
d_call: .
j_call: TRBJ1-2

cdr3_aa: CASSPERGNTIYF
cdr3_nt: TGTGCCAGCAGCCCAGAGCGTGGAAACACCATATATTTT
v_call: TRBV7-7
cdr3_length: 13
clone_size: .
d_call: .
j_call: TRBJ1-3

cdr3_aa: CAWSTDSTYGYTF
cdr3_nt: TGTGCCTGGAGTACGGACAGCACCTATGGCTACACCTTC
v_call: TRBV30
cdr3_length: 13
clone_size: .
d_call: .
j_call: TRBJ1-2

cdr3_aa: CASSLSGQGTYQETQYF
cdr3_nt: TGTGCCAGCTCACTTTCAGGACAGGGGACCTACCAAGAGACCCAGTACTTC
v_call: TRBV18
cdr3_length: 17
clone_size: .
d_call: TRBD1
j_call: TRBJ2-5

cdr3_aa: CASSSGGRGLYGYTF
cdr3_nt: TGTGCCAGCAGTTCTGGGGGCAGGGGGCTCTATGGCTACACCTTC
v_call: TRBV28
cdr3_length: 15
clone_size: .
d_call: TRBD1
j_call: TRBJ1-2

cdr3_aa: CASSLGNYNEQFF
cdr3_nt: TGTGCCAGCAGCCTGGGCAACTACAATGAGCAGTTCTTC
v_call: TRBV11-2
cdr3_length: 13
clone_size: .
d_call: .
j_call: TRBJ2-1

cdr3_aa: CASSQGSVYNEQFF
cdr3_nt: TGTGCCAGCAGCCAAGGGTCAGTATACAATGAGCAGTTCTTC
v_call: TRBV4-2
cdr3_length: 14
clone_size: .
d_call: .
j_call: TRBJ2-1

cdr3_aa: CASSEQGQETQYF
cdr3_nt: TGTGCCAGCAGTGAACAGGGCCAAGAGACCCAGTACTTC
v_call: TRBV6-1
cdr3_length: 13
clone_size: once
d_call: .
j_call: TRBJ2-5

cdr3_aa: CASREAYQPQHF
cdr3_nt: TGTGCCAGCAGGGAGGCTTATCAGCCCCAGCATTTT
v_call: TRBV2
cdr3_length: 12
clone_size: .
d_call: .
j_call: TRBJ1-5

cdr3_aa: CASSQAGTDTQYF
cdr3_nt: TGTGCCAGCAGCCAAGCGGGGACAGATACGCAGTATTTT
v_call: TRBV3-1/TRBV3-2
cdr3_length: 13
clone_size: .
d_call: .
j_call: TRBJ2-3

cdr3_aa: CASKISTKNTEAFF
cdr3_nt: TGTGCCAGCAAAATTAGCACTAAGAACACTGAAGCTTTCTTT
v_call: TRBV6-5
cdr3_length: 14
clone_size: .
d_call: .
j_call: TRBJ1-1

cdr3_aa: CASSISGGNQPQHF
cdr3_nt: TGTGCCAGTAGTATCTCGGGAGGGAATCAGCCCCAGCATTTT
v_call: TRBV19
cdr3_length: 14
clone_size: .
d_call: .
j_call: TRBJ1-5

cdr3_aa: CASSPTGQNSPLHF
cdr3_nt: TGTGCCAGCAGCCCAACGGGACAGAATTCACCCCTCCACTTT
v_call: TRBV4-2
cdr3_length: 14
clone_size: many
d_call: TRBD1
j_call: TRBJ1-6

cdr3_aa: CASSRPGTAYNSPLHF
cdr3_nt: TGTGCCAGCAGCCGACCCGGGACAGCATATAATTCACCCCTCCACTTT
v_call: TRBV5-4
cdr3_length: 16
clone_size: .
d_call: TRBD1
j_call: TRBJ1-6

cdr3_aa: CASSFRTGMNTEAFF
cdr3_nt: TGTGCCAGCAGCTTTCGGACAGGGATGAACACTGAAGCTTTCTTT
v_call: TRBV5-5
cdr3_length: 15
clone_size: .
d_call: TRBD1
j_call: TRBJ1-1

cdr3_aa: CASAQGRANEKLFF
cdr3_nt: TGTGCCAGCGCCCAGGGTCGGGCTAATGAAAAACTGTTTTTT
v_call: TRBV6-5
cdr3_length: 14
clone_size: .
d_call: .
j_call: TRBJ1-4

cdr3_aa: CASSLRAGNTGELFF
cdr3_nt: TGTGCCAGCAGCTTAAGAGCGGGGAACACCGGGGAGCTGTTTTTT
v_call: TRBV11-2
cdr3_length: 15
clone_size: .
d_call: .
j_call: TRBJ2-2

cdr3_aa: CASSYATSGGAETQYF
cdr3_nt: TGTGCCAGCAGTTACGCCACTAGCGGGGGGGCGGAGACCCAGTACTTC
v_call: TRBV6-2/TRBV6-3
cdr3_length: 16
clone_size: .
d_call: TRBD2
j_call: TRBJ2-5

cdr3_aa: CASTGYGIVETQYF
cdr3_nt: TGTGCCAGCACGGGTTACGGGATTGTCGAGACCCAGTACTTC
v_call: TRBV2
cdr3_length: 14
clone_size: .
d_call: .
j_call: TRBJ2-5

cdr3_aa: CASSGGLAGTGELFF
cdr3_nt: TGTGCCAGCAGCGGCGGACTAGCGGGGACCGGGGAGCTGTTTTTT
v_call: TRBV9
cdr3_length: 15
clone_size: .
d_call: TRBD2
j_call: TRBJ2-2

cdr3_aa: CASSLNDASIF
cdr3_nt: TGTGCCAGCAGTTTAAACGATGCGTCGATTTTT
v_call: TRBV12-3/TRBV12-4
cdr3_length: 11
clone_size: .
d_call: .
j_call: TRBJ2-2